This T cell receptor (beta chain) came from a study of shared clonotypes between healthy human individuals. Points from the study as a whole: Clonotypes which were not shared had lower generation probabilities than clonotypes that all four donors shared.

Naive CD8 isolation took CD45RO-negative cells positively selected for CCR7 and excluded terminally differentiated effector memory CD45RA+ cells. Comment on this clone: Its antigen remains unidentified.

Germline assignment: CDR1 GTSNPN and CDR2 SVGIG (reference sequence). V lost 3 bases to trimming and J lost 4 bases, with 27 bases between them. The CDR3 runs 18 residues. Per the original methods: Filtering differed for immunoSEQ, which gave only junction sequences without quality scores. Libraries were prepared by immunoSEQ multiplex PCR; TCRdb keeps only in-frame clonotypes and omits some of them. Clone size and V and J calls were adopted from that table, with D and trimming inferred from the DNA. This table has some 740,000 clones, about 92% appearing once. The sequenced sample was naive CD8+ T cells sorted from blood. The chain links TRBV30 to TRBJ2-5; tentative D call: TRBD1 (6 bases). The clonotype was recovered from a man aged 30 to 39 in good health. DNA of the CDR3: TGTGCCTGGAGCCTCCTCGGACTGGGGGCAAAGGTAGGAGAGACCCAGTACTTC. This gives the protein CAWSLLGLGAKVGETQYF.